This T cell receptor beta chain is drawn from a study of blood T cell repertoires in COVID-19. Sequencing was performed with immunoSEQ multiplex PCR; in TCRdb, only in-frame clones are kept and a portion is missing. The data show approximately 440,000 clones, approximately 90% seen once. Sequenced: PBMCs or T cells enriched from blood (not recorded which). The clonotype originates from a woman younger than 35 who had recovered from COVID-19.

The CDR3 protein is CASSRTNGEKLFF. The CDR3 nucleotides are TGTGCCAGCAGCCGGACAAATGGGGAAAAACTGTTTTTT. The chain couples TRBV3-1 (or the pseudogene TRBV3-2) to TRBJ1-4, with a weak D call TRBD1 (5 bases). The germline CDR1 and CDR2 sequences are LGHDT and YNNKEL (reference sequence). The germline V and J ends were trimmed by 4 bases and 8 bases, with 11 bases remaining between them. The CDR3 length is 13 residues.